This record covers a single T cell receptor (beta chain). Its specificity is unknown. The test was conducted at deep level. Repertoires were generated with immunoSEQ multiplex PCR, while TCRdb's copy carries only in-frame clones and drops some. The data contain roughly 2.2 million clones, less than 95% of them seen just once; the ten biggest clones take up 0.37%. This record belongs to a study of shared clonotypes between healthy human individuals. Study-level results: Around 5% of naive CD4 clonotypes were common to a handful of donors.

The CDR3 has 12 residues. The chain recombines TRBV21-1 with TRBJ1-5. TRBV21-1 has pseudogene status. The TCR originated in a young man in good health. Some clones in this sample may be carry-over from other donors' samples. Sample: naive CD4+ T cells from PBMCs. The subset denotes: CD45RA+ positively selected. The CDR3 loop reads CASSRKYWPQHF. In DNA, the CDR3 is TGTGCCAGCAGCAGAAAGTACTGGCCCCAGCATTTT.